The 4 T cell receptor beta chains listed next were all sequenced from one sample in a study of cytomegalovirus exposure and HLA in healthy donors. In the PCR, 60 Vbeta and 13 Jbeta primers were used. Method: immunoSEQ multiplex PCR; TCRdb's copy keeps in-frame clones and lacks some. Among 200,000 to 250,000 clones, around 79% were seen once, and the ten largest hold around 1.7%. The sequenced sample consisted of PBMCs. These receptors all come from a man aged 18 to 30 in good health and CMV-seronegative.

This clone was picked up a small number of times. The chain employs TRBV4-1 and TRBJ2-1, with TRBD2 matching 10 bases. CDR1 is MGHRA and CDR2 is YSYEKL in the germline V gene. After removal of 0 bases from V and 7 bases from J, the junction contained 9 bases not matched to a gene. The CDR3 is 17 residues long. CDR3 DNA sequence: TGCGCCAGCAGCCAAGATTGGGGGCTAGCGGGAGTAAATGAGCAGTTCTTC. It specifies CASSQDWGLAGVNEQFF.

The V and J genes are TRBV9 and TRBJ2-5; TRBD2 aligns across 13 bases. The CDR3 totals 16 residues. Germline V CDR1 and CDR2: SGDLS, YYNGEE. J was trimmed by 1 base and V by 3 bases; bases with no gene match: 3. The CDR3: CASSGLAGGPQETQYF. For the CDR3, the DNA is TGTGCCAGCAGCGGACTAGCGGGAGGTCCCCAAGAGACCCAGTACTTC.

This clone was recorded a few times. The rearrangement links TRBV5-6 to TRBJ2-3; 8 bases map to TRBD2. V was clipped by 4 bases and J by 4 bases; unmatched bases: 5. Germline CDR1 SGHDT, CDR2 YYEEEE. The CDR3 contains 14 residues. CDR3 nucleotide sequence: TGTGCCAGCAGCCAGGGACTAGGGGCAGATACGCAGTATTTT. This gives the protein CASSQGLGADTQYF. Full variable domain (outside the CDR3, taken from reference TRBV5-6 and TRBJ2-3): DAGVTQSPTHLIKTRGQQVTLRCSPKSGHDTVSWYQQALGQGPQFIFQYYEEEERQRGNFPDRFSGHQFPNYSSELNVNALLLGDSALYLCASSQGLGADTQYFGPGTRLTVL.

The DNA for the CDR3 is TGTGCCAGCAGATGGTCAGCGCCAGTCCACGAGCAGTACTTC. Translation gives CASRWSAPVHEQYF. The chain is built from TRBV27 and TRBJ2-7, with D unresolved. Trimming pared 6 bases from V and 5 bases from J, leaving 17 bases between. The germline V gene has CDR1 MNHEY and CDR2 SMNVEV (reference sequence). The CDR3 contains 14 residues.